Listed below are T cell receptor beta chains from one sample, sequenced in a study of CD8+CD57+ T cells in acquired aplastic anemia. Using its own MiXCR run on the reads, TCRdb lists one record per CDR3 protein. The sample gives approximately 200,000 distinct CDR3 sequences, under 65% of which show up once; around 32% is in the top ten. Sequenced sample: sorted CD4+, CD8+, or CD8+CD57+ T cells (not recorded which) from PBMCs. These receptors all stem from a human donor in good health. The CDR3 runs from the conserved cysteine through the conserved F or W. The D gene is left open where the match is weak. Expanded clones get a size class; other rows say once, few or many, or leave the size out.

TRBV25-1	.	TRBJ1-2	.	TGTGCCAGCAGTGAAAACACCCGGGACGGGTTGGGCTACACCTTC	CASSENTRDGLGYTF
TRBV9	.	TRBJ2-1	.	TGCGCCAGCAGTAGGAGCACACAGTACAATGAGCAGTTCTTC	CASSRSTQYNEQFF
TRBV27	many	TRBJ1-1	.	TGTGCCAGCCTAGGAGGCACTGAAGCTTTCTTT	CASLGGTEAFF
TRBV9	many	TRBJ1-3	.	TGTGCCAGCAGAGAGGATGAGGGCTCTGGAAACACCATATATTTT	CASREDEGSGNTIYF
TRBV7-9	.	TRBJ2-7	TRBD1	TGTGCCAGCAGCTCCGGGACAGTTAGCTCCTACGAGCAGTACTTC	CASSSGTVSSYEQYF
TRBV6-4	.	TRBJ2-2	TRBD2	TGTGCCAGCAGCCTGGGGGGGAGGACCGGGGAGCCGTTTTTT	CASSLGGRTGEPFF
TRBV2	.	TRBJ1-2	TRBD1	TGTGCCAGCAGTACAGGGGCGGACTATGGCTACACCTTC	CASSTGADYGYTF
TRBV7-6	few	TRBJ2-1	TRBD2	TGTGCCAGCAGCTCCAAGCGGGGCCCGAGGAATGAGCAGTTCTTC	CASSSKRGPRNEQFF
TRBV20-1	.	TRBJ2-5	.	TGCAGTGCCGAGGAAGAGACCCAGTACTTC	CSAEEETQYF
TRBV19	.	TRBJ2-6	.	TGTGCCAGTACGCTGAGCTCTGGGGCCAACGTCCTGACTTTC	CASTLSSGANVLTF
TRBV25-1	many	TRBJ1-2	.	TGTGCCAGCAGTGAATTAACGAGGACCTGGGGTGGCTACACCTTC	CASSELTRTWGGYTF
TRBV13	.	TRBJ1-2	TRBD1	TGTGCCAGCCTTGGACAGGCGAGTAACTATGGCTACACCTTC	CASLGQASNYGYTF
TRBV7-9	.	TRBJ2-1	TRBD2	TGTGCCAGCAGCTTAGCGCAGGGACTAGCGGCCTACAATGAGCAGTTCTTC	CASSLAQGLAAYNEQFF
TRBV2	many	TRBJ2-2	.	TGTGCCAGCATTCAGAACACCGGGGAGCTGTTTTTT	CASIQNTGELFF
TRBV7-9	few	TRBJ2-5	TRBD1	TGTGCCAGCAGCCCCCAAGGGACAGGGGAAGAGACCCAGTACTTC	CASSPQGTGEETQYF
TRBV2	.	TRBJ1-1	.	TGTGCCAGCAGGGTCTACAGGGTGTCCATGAACACTGAAGCTTTCTTT	CASRVYRVSMNTEAFF
TRBV6-5	many	TRBJ1-1	.	TGTGCCAGCAGTTACAACGAGAACACTGAAGCTTTCTTT	CASSYNENTEAFF
TRBV4-1	.	TRBJ2-3	.	TGCGCCAGCAGCCCGAGTATAGCAGGAAGGACAGATACGCAGTATTTT	CASSPSIAGRTDTQYF
TRBV4-2	many	TRBJ1-1	TRBD1	TGTGCCAGCAGCCAGGGACAGGAAGAAGCTTTCTTT	CASSQGQEEAFF
TRBV5-1	.	TRBJ1-2	.	TGCGCCAGCAGCTTGGAAGTGGAACTCTATGGCTACACCTTC	CASSLEVELYGYTF
TRBV12-3/TRBV12-4	many	TRBJ2-7	.	TGTGCCAGCATCCCCCGGGATGAGGTGTACTACGAGCAGTACTTC	CASIPRDEVYYEQYF
TRBV20-1	.	TRBJ1-2	.	TGCAGTGTTCTCACAGGGTTTCGAGTAGGCTACACCTTC	CSVLTGFRVGYTF
TRBV4-3	.	TRBJ2-5	TRBD1	TGCGCCAGCAGCCAAGAGGTGCAGGGGGCGATGGAGACCCAGTACTTC	CASSQEVQGAMETQYF
TRBV25-1	.	TRBJ1-6	.	TGTGCCAGCAGTGTGCGAGATAATTCACCCCTCCACTTT	CASSVRDNSPLHF
TRBV6-5	many	TRBJ1-3	.	TGTGCCAGCAGTTACTCGATGGGATTCGCTGGAAACACCATATATTTT	CASSYSMGFAGNTIYF
TRBV20-1	once	TRBJ2-1	TRBD2	TGCAGTGCCCAAAGAGCGGGAGGGAGCTCCTACAATGAGCAGTTCTTC	CSAQRAGGSSYNEQFF
TRBV29-1	many	TRBJ2-4	.	TGCAGCGTCCCCGGGACCGACGTGGGCATTCAGTACTTC	CSVPGTDVGIQYF
TRBV28	few	TRBJ1-5	.	TGTGCCAGCCGGGATCCGGGCAATCAGCCCCAGCATTTT	CASRDPGNQPQHF
TRBV24-1	once	TRBJ2-5	.	TGTGCCACCAGTGATTTGAAGGTTGGAGAGACCCAGTACTTC	CATSDLKVGETQYF
TRBV20-1	.	TRBJ1-2	TRBD1	TGCAGTGCTAGAGTAACAGGGGATGGCTACACCTTC	CSARVTGDGYTF
TRBV20-1	.	TRBJ2-3	TRBD2	TGCAGTGCCCGGACTAGCGGTCCTCGGGGTACAGATACGCAGTATTTT	CSARTSGPRGTDTQYF
TRBV20-1	.	TRBJ1-1	.	TGCAGTGCTAGGCCTGGGGAGCGGAGGAACACTGAAGCTTTCTTT	CSARPGERRNTEAFF
TRBV10-3	.	TRBJ2-7	TRBD1	TGTGCCACCGGACAGGGGCTCAACGAGCAGTACTTC	CATGQGLNEQYF
TRBV19	few	TRBJ1-4	TRBD1	TGTGCCAGTAACAGGGGGGGACGTGAAAAACTGTTTTTT	CASNRGGREKLFF
TRBV7-4	.	TRBJ2-5	TRBD2	TGTGCCAGCAGCCCGGGACTCGGGGGGATCCAAGAGACCCAGTACTTC	CASSPGLGGIQETQYF
TRBV2	.	TRBJ2-1	.	TGTGCCAGCAGCAAATCGGAAGGTAATGAGCAGTTCTTC	CASSKSEGNEQFF
TRBV6-5	many	TRBJ2-2	TRBD2	TGTGCCAGCAGTTACGGACTAGCGGGAAACACCGGGGAGCTGTTTTTT	CASSYGLAGNTGELFF
TRBV11-2	.	TRBJ2-7	.	TGTGCCAGCAGCTTAGCCTCCTACGAGCAGCACTTC	CASSLASYEQHF
TRBV12-3/TRBV12-4	.	TRBJ1-4	TRBD1	TGTGCCAGCAGAGGGACAGGCCTTCAGGAAAAACTGTTTTTT	CASRGTGLQEKLFF
TRBV20-1	.	TRBJ2-7	TRBD1	TGCAGTGCGAGTCAAGACAGGGATGGATTCTACGAGCAGTACTTC	CSASQDRDGFYEQYF
TRBV12-3/TRBV12-4	.	TRBJ1-2	TRBD1	TGTGCCAGCAGGTGGACAGGCCAATATGGCTACACCTTC	CASRWTGQYGYTF
TRBV20-1	.	TRBJ1-1	.	TGCAGTGCTAGAACCACGGGAGCTTTCTTT	CSARTTGAFF
TRBV15	once	TRBJ2-3	.	TGTGCCACCAGCATCCGGACGGTCGGCACAGATACGCAGTATTTT	CATSIRTVGTDTQYF
TRBV7-9	.	TRBJ2-7	TRBD2	TGTGCCAGCAGCTTAGAATGGGGGGGATACTACGAGCAGTACTTC	CASSLEWGGYYEQYF
TRBV7-9	.	TRBJ1-4	.	TGTGCCAGCAGCAAAGACAGTGCAACTAATGAAAAACTGTTTTTT	CASSKDSATNEKLFF
TRBV7-2	.	TRBJ1-2	.	TGTGCCAGCAGCTCGGGGGCCACCTCGTTGGGCTATGGCTACACCTTC	CASSSGATSLGYGYTF
TRBV13	.	TRBJ2-5	.	TGTGCCAGCAGCTTAGGGGGGACTGGGGAGACCCAGTACTTC	CASSLGGTGETQYF
TRBV2	.	TRBJ2-7	.	TGTGCCAGCTCTAGAGAAAGCAGGGAGGACTTC	CASSRESREDF